The 28 T cell receptor beta chains below all came from one sample that was sequenced in a study of naive and memory T cell subsets listed by TCRdb under 2017. Using 3' ligation of a UMI-containing oligonucleotide to TCR cDNA, the study laid out a robust and sensitive protocol to amplify, sequence and analyze TCRs. The method was 5' RACE. The instrument was an Illumina MiSeq. The ligated cDNA was amplified in four rounds of PCR with nested alpha and beta constant region primers together with the SP2 primer. TCRdb ran its own pipeline on the public reads, namely fastp trimming at Q25 and MiXCR clone calling, and kept in-frame beta chains. Each record represents a unique CDR3 protein, reported with the most common genes and DNA among its rows. This sample has 48,000 or so distinct CDR3 sequences in its table, and about 4.8% of those were observed once. The ten most abundant clones make up around 0.84% of the sample.

These receptors were collected from a female donor in good health.

This clonotype was detected a few times. J is TRBJ2-3 and V is TRBV28; 8 nucleotides line up with TRBD2. Germline CDR1 and CDR2: MDHEN and SYDVKM. This CDR3 has 15 residues. V shed 5 bases and J 4 bases; nucleotides not matched to a gene: 8. The CDR3 protein is CASSPIAGKSDTQYF. The CDR3 coding sequence is TGTGCCAGCAGTCCTATAGCGGGAAAGTCAGATACGCAGTATTTT.

This clonotype has a handful of counts. A much larger clone is a single base away; this may be a read error. CDR3 DNA: TGCAGCGTTGTTGTGGGGGGGGTTAACGAGCAGTACTTC. Translating gives CSVVVGGVNEQYF. This chain links TRBV29-1 with TRBJ2-7; the match to TRBD2 covers 7 bases. The CDR3 contains 13 residues. Unmatched junction bases numbered 8, after V lost 4 bases and J lost 5 bases. Germline lookup yields CDR1 SQVTM and CDR2 ANQGSEA.

This clonotype has at least ten counts. The gene calls are TRBV2 and TRBJ1-2; 12 nucleotides align to TRBD1. V shed 2 bases, J shed 4 bases, and the junction held 8 bases outside the gene matches. Germline V gene lookup returns CDR1 SNHLY and CDR2 FYNNEI. The CDR3 runs 17 residues. CDR3 coding DNA: TGTGCCAGCAGTGAAAGGGAGGGGACAGGGGGCGTCTATGGCTACACCTTC. Translating it yields CASSEREGTGGVYGYTF.

This clonotype was seen at least ten times. This chain connects TRBV6-1 to TRBJ2-1; 7 bases map to TRBD2. Trimming took 0 bases from V and 4 from J; bases not matched to a gene: 6. The CDR3 loop spans 16 amino acids. The V gene's germline CDR1 is MNHNS and CDR2 SASEGT. CDR3 in amino acids: CASSEAQRGTYNEQFF. DNA for the CDR3: TGTGCCAGCAGTGAAGCGCAGCGGGGAACGTACAATGAGCAGTTCTTC.

V is TRBV6-1 and J is TRBJ2-1, with 12 bases lining up with TRBD2. The length of the CDR3 is 16 residues. Germline CDR1 is MNHNS and CDR2 is SASEGT. Losses at the gene ends were 6 bases for V and 6 bases for J; bases not matched to a gene: 9. CDR3 protein: CASSKPLAGGPNEQFF. DNA for the CDR3: TGTGCCAGCAGCAAACCTCTAGCGGGAGGGCCCAATGAGCAGTTCTTC.

This clonotype was seen many times. The rearrangement links TRBV3-2 to TRBJ1-2. TRBV3-2 is marked as a pseudogene. The length of the CDR3 is 13 residues. CDR3 region: CASSHASNYGYTF. The DNA for the CDR3 is TGTGCCAGCAGCCACGCCTCTAACTATGGCTACACCTTC.

This clonotype was observed at least ten times. The CDR3 DNA is TGTGCCAGCAGCCCCGGACTAGCGGGGGCTGAGCAGTTCTTC. Translated, it gives CASSPGLAGAEQFF. The rearrangement uses TRBV27 and TRBJ2-1; TRBD2 matches 13 bases. The CDR3 consists of 14 residues. J lost 9 bases, V lost 6 bases, and 5 bases had no gene match. Looked up from germline, CDR1 is MNHEY and CDR2 is SMNVEV (reference sequence).

This clonotype has at least ten counts. The genes are TRBV11-2 and TRBJ2-5; 12 bases agree with TRBD2. Trimming cost V 1 base and J 1 base; bases outside gene matches: 1. Germline V gene data show CDR1 as SGHAT and CDR2 as FQNNGV. The CDR3 spans 16 residues. In DNA form, the CDR3 reads TGTGCCAGCAGCTTAGGGGGACTAGCGGGCCAAGAGACCCAGTACTTC. Protein: CASSLGGLAGQETQYF.

In this sample, this clonotype turned up a few times. The chain is built from TRBV6-2 or TRBV6-3 and TRBJ2-7, with no clear D. The length of the CDR3 is 15 residues. The V end was cut by 0 bases, the J end by 4 bases, with 13 bases between. Per the germline V gene, CDR1 is MNHEY and CDR2 is SVGEGT. CDR3 in amino acids: CASSYSSGGPYEQYF. The DNA of the CDR3 is TGTGCCAGCAGTTACTCCTCGGGTGGACCTTACGAGCAGTACTTC.

This clonotype was observed at least ten times. The chain couples TRBV2 to TRBJ2-7, with 8 bases fitting TRBD1. The CDR3 is 14 amino acids. The germline V gene has CDR1 SNHLY and CDR2 FYNNEI. The DNA of the CDR3 is TGTTCTAGCAGAATCCAGGGGGCTTCCTACGAGCAGTACTTC. This translates into CSSRIQGASYEQYF.

This clonotype was observed a few times. This chain connects TRBV2 to TRBJ2-5; no clear D gene. The germline CDR1 and CDR2 sequences are SNHLY and FYNNEI. Trimming removed 2 bases at V and 5 bases at J, with 6 bases between. This CDR3 has 12 amino acids. The CDR3 protein is CASSEIMETQYF. The CDR3 DNA follows: TGTGCCAGCAGTGAAATAATGGAGACCCAGTACTTC.

This clonotype was recorded many times. The rearrangement joins TRBV29-1 to TRBJ2-1, with D uncertain. V lost 6 bases, J lost 2 bases, and 14 bases lay in between. The germline CDR1 and CDR2 sequences are SQVTM and ANQGSEA. The CDR3 is made up of 14 amino acids. In DNA form, the CDR3 reads TGCAGCGTCGCCTTCCCCGGCCCCTACAATGAGCAGTTCTTC. Protein: CSVAFPGPYNEQFF.

This clonotype was recorded many times. V and J are TRBV3-1 and TRBJ2-7, with 7 bases aligning to TRBD2. V lost 2 bases and J lost 4; bases outside the gene matches: 5. This CDR3 spans 14 amino acids. Germline-derived CDR1 and CDR2 are LGHDT and YNNKEL (reference sequence). The CDR3 sequence: CASSQQGGRYEQYF. The CDR3 DNA follows: TGTGCCAGCAGCCAACAGGGAGGGAGATACGAGCAGTACTTC.

This clonotype has ten or more counts. The CDR3 coding sequence is TGCGCCAGCAGCCAAGTCGAGGGGGCAATTTCTGATGGCTACACCTTC. It encodes CASSQVEGAISDGYTF. The chain has TRBV4-3 and TRBJ1-2; TRBD1 agrees at 7 bases. The germline CDR1 and CDR2 sequences are LGHNA and YSLEER. The CDR3 totals 16 residues. With 1 base clipped from V and 6 bases from J, the junction kept 11 bases outside the gene matches.

This clonotype appeared many times. The chain uses TRBV4-1 and TRBJ1-1; 9 bases are a match to TRBD1. The CDR3 has 15 amino acids. Germline values: CDR1 MGHRA, CDR2 YSYEKL. After removal of 6 bases from V and 3 bases from J, the junction contained 8 bases not matched to a gene. CDR3 in DNA: TGCGCCAGCAGGGCACCCACAGGGGGCTACACTGAAGCTTTCTTT. It codes for CASRAPTGGYTEAFF.

This clonotype appeared many times. This sequence joins TRBV20-1 and TRBJ1-1, with a possible D match to TRBD1 (5 bases). This CDR3 is 14 amino acids long. The V end was cut by 2 bases, the J end by 3 bases, with 13 bases between. Germline V gene lookup returns CDR1 DFQATT and CDR2 SNEGSKA (reference sequence). CDR3 nucleotides: TGCAGTGCTAGACGACAGCCCTTGGACACTGAAGCTTTCTTT. Amino acid sequence: CSARRQPLDTEAFF.

This clonotype was found many times. The chain combines TRBV6-5 with TRBJ1-1, with D maybe TRBD1 (5 bases). From germline, CDR1 is MNHEY and CDR2 SVGAGI. The CDR3 sequence is 12 residues long. V shed 7 bases and J shed 4 bases, with 10 bases lying between them. The CDR3 spells CASTGGGTEAFF. Here the CDR3 DNA reads TGTGCCAGCACGGGGGGTGGCACTGAAGCTTTCTTT.

This clonotype was seen at least ten times. This chain links TRBV7-8 with TRBJ2-3; TRBD2 matches 12 bases. Trimming at V came to 5 bases and at J to 4 bases, leaving 10 bases not matched to a gene. The CDR3 consists of 17 residues. The germline gives CDR1 SGHVS, CDR2 FQNEAQ. CDR3 sequence reads: CASSPPLRLAGADTQYF. CDR3 nucleotide sequence: TGTGCCAGCAGCCCACCCTTACGACTAGCGGGAGCAGATACGCAGTATTTT. The whole variable domain, remainder taken from reference TRBV7-8 and TRBJ2-3, is GAGVSQSPRYKVAKRGQDVALRCDPISGHVSLFWYQQALGQGPEFLTYFQNEAQLDKSGLPSDRFFAERPEGSVSTLKIQRTQQEDSAVYLCASSPPLRLAGADTQYFGPGTRLTVL.

This clonotype occurred many times. A junction boundary mismatches the germline segment, possibly from a read error. The chain carries TRBV5-6 and TRBJ2-1; D not resolved. Per germline, CDR1 SGHDT and CDR2 YYEEEE. The CDR3 sequence is 14 residues long. The CDR3 loop is CASVGMRSYIEQFF. The CDR3, as DNA: TGTGCCAGCGTAGGCATGAGATCCTACATTGAGCAGTTCTTC.

As DNA, the CDR3 is TGTGCCAGCAGCTTAGATACCATAGGGGCCGGGGGATTGTACTTC. This translates into CASSLDTIGAGGLYF. The rearrangement uses TRBV11-2 and TRBJ2-7; D may be TRBD2 (6 bases). This CDR3 contains 15 residues. The V and J ends lost 0 bases and 12 bases respectively, with 21 bases between them. The germline CDR1 and CDR2 sequences are SGHAT and FQNNGV. Using reference TRBV11-2 and TRBJ2-7 for the parts outside the CDR3, the full variable domain is EAGVAQSPRYKIIEKRQSVAFWCNPISGHATLYWYQQILGQGPKLLIQFQNNGVVDDSQLPKDRFSAERLKGVDSTLKIQPAKLEDSAVYLCASSLDTIGAGGLYFGPGTRLTVT.

This clonotype was seen at least ten times. This chain joins TRBV7-9 and TRBJ1-1; TRBD1 might be the D (6 bases). CDR3 size: 15 residues. From germline, CDR1 is SEHNR and CDR2 FQNEAQ (reference sequence). V was shortened by 4 bases and J by 1 base, with 13 bases between the two germline ends. The CDR3: CASSSWKGGNTEAFF. The CDR3, as DNA: TGTGCCAGCAGCTCCTGGAAGGGGGGGAACACTGAAGCTTTCTTT.

This clonotype has ten or more counts. The J gene is TRBJ1-6, the V gene TRBV12-3 or TRBV12-4; D not resolved. Trimming stripped 2 bases from V and 10 bases from J, with 9 bases between. This CDR3 contains 13 residues. The CDR3, as DNA: TGTGCCAGCAGTTTATCCCGGGAATCACCCCTCCACTTT. It yields the protein CASSLSRESPLHF.

At least ten counts were recorded for this clonotype. The chain links TRBV6-2 or TRBV6-3 to TRBJ2-1; TRBD2 matches 9 bases. The germline gives CDR1 MNHEY, CDR2 SVGEGT. This CDR3 is 16 amino acids long. V was pared by 8 bases and J by 7 bases, with 15 bases of the junction left unmatched. The CDR3 protein is CASGFNAGGPQNEQFF. CDR3 nucleotides: TGTGCCAGCGGTTTCAATGCGGGAGGGCCTCAGAATGAGCAGTTCTTC.

This clonotype was seen a handful of times. The chain has TRBV20-1 and TRBJ1-5, with a weak D call TRBD1 (5 bases). This CDR3 has 13 residues. Germline assignment: CDR1 DFQATT and CDR2 SNEGSKA (reference sequence). The V gene lost 5 bases and the J gene lost 3 bases, with 11 bases spanning the gap. The CDR3 loop is CSARDGINQPQHF. The DNA of the CDR3 is TGCAGTGCTCGGGACGGAATCAATCAGCCCCAGCATTTT.

This clonotype was seen repeatedly, ten times or more. The chain is built from TRBV28 and TRBJ2-2, with D perhaps TRBD2 (5 bases). Germline CDR1 is MDHEN and CDR2 is SYDVKM. The CDR3 runs to 15 residues. With 3 bases removed from V and 1 base from J, the gap between germline ends came to 9 bases. The DNA for the CDR3 is TGTGCCAGCAGTTTTTTTGGACTGAACACCGGGGAGCTGTTTTTT. Protein: CASSFFGLNTGELFF. The full variable domain, rest sourced from reference TRBV28 and TRBJ2-2, is DVKVTQSSRYLVKRTGEKVFLECVQDMDHENMFWYRQDPGLGLRLIYFSYDVKMKEKGDIPEGYSVSREKKERFSLILESASTNQTSMYLCASSFFGLNTGELFFGEGSRLTVL.

This clonotype was counted many times. This rearrangement joins TRBV28 to TRBJ1-2; D is perhaps TRBD1 (6 bases). V shed 4 bases and J shed 2 bases, with 11 bases lying between them. From germline, CDR1 is MDHEN and CDR2 SYDVKM. The CDR3 loop spans 14 amino acids. The chain's CDR3 is CASSSRGPNYGYTF. CDR3 nucleotide sequence: TGTGCCAGCAGTTCCAGGGGTCCCAACTATGGCTACACCTTC.

The chain couples TRBV20-1 to TRBJ1-4; 9 positions match TRBD1. The V gene end was trimmed by 5 bases and the J gene end by 9 bases; junction bases not matched to a gene: 16. The CDR3 covers 16 residues. Germline V lookup: CDR1 DFQATT, CDR2 SNEGSKA (reference sequence). CDR3 in amino acids: CSAPRFIGTGTQKLFF. CDR3 DNA sequence: TGCAGTGCTCCGCGGTTTATAGGGACAGGGACTCAAAAACTGTTTTTT.

This clonotype came up many times. The chain is built from TRBV3-1 and TRBJ1-4; 8 positions match TRBD1. This CDR3 is built from 15 residues. Losses at the gene ends were 4 bases for V and 5 bases for J; bases not matched to a gene: 6. Germline V lookup: CDR1 LGHDT, CDR2 YNNKEL (reference sequence). CDR3 coding DNA: TGTGCCAGCAGCCCAGGACCAGGGGGCAATGAAAAACTGTTTTTT. Encoded protein: CASSPGPGGNEKLFF.